The clone carrying this T cell receptor beta chain has ten or more counts. These data come from a study of T-cell reconstitution after alpha-beta-depleted transplantation in children. It was with unique molecular identifiers that the TCRbeta library was prepared. In TCRdb, the PCR reads were re-called with MiXCR into one record per CDR3 protein. Among around 240,000 distinct CDR3 sequences, approximately 9.7% were seen once, and the ten largest hold 5% to 5.5%. This CDR3 has 16 amino acids. With 3 bases clipped from V and 0 bases from J, the junction kept 6 bases outside the gene matches. Per the germline V gene, CDR1 is SGHRS and CDR2 is YFSETQ.

Sequencing used PBMCs from the stem cell graft donor, obtained from the stem cell graft. This rearrangement joins TRBV5-1 to TRBJ2-5; 9 bases are a match to TRBD1. This TCR was recovered from a human donor who donated a stem cell graft to a child with SCID. CDR3 sequence: CASSYGQGTYQETQYF. CDR3 in DNA: TGCGCCAGCAGCTATGGACAGGGGACGTACCAAGAGACCCAGTACTTC.